These T cell receptor beta chains were read from a single sample in a study of T cells after yellow fever vaccination. TCRdb re-called the 5' RACE reads through MiXCR, storing one row per CDR3 protein. The data contain some 300,000 distinct CDR3 sequences, 7.5% to 9.5% of them singletons. The specimen comprised CD4+ T cells sorted from PBMCs, sampled 5 days after the yellow fever booster vaccination. These receptors all come from a man younger than 30 who received the YFV17D yellow fever vaccine. Both conserved end residues are part of each CDR3.

TRBJ1-4	TRBV7-9	CASSVRTGGGEKLFF
TRBJ2-4	TRBV4-3	CASSPRTGANIQYF
TRBJ1-4	TRBV2	CAGRVYEKLFF
TRBJ2-2	TRBV20-1	CSARDGTGNTGELFF
TRBJ1-3	TRBV3-1	CASSQSSGNTIYF
TRBJ2-1	TRBV10-3	CAIRRDFLEGDEQFF
TRBJ2-7	TRBV6-2/TRBV6-3	CASSYFVGWYEQYF
TRBJ2-5	TRBV5-1	CASSSSLASQETQYF
TRBJ2-1	TRBV5-6	CASRRQGQASTFF
TRBJ1-2	TRBV7-2	CASTLGWDSPGYTF
TRBJ2-2	TRBV28	CASSSPGTGIGELFF
TRBJ1-2	TRBV11-3	CASSPDRGQGNYGYTF
TRBJ2-2	TRBV3-1	CASSQVVTGELFF
TRBJ2-3	TRBV23-1	CASSQNSGTYTQYF
TRBJ1-2	TRBV4-3	CASSLDQDRGYTF
TRBJ1-2	TRBV5-1	CASSSDGAAPGYTF
TRBJ1-6	TRBV7-2	CASSAGGRKNSPLHF